This TCR beta chain originates from a study of tumor-infiltrating lymphocytes in localized non-small cell lung cancer. For the study at large: Each patient gave resected tumor and non-adjacent uninvolved lung tissue.

Looked up from germline, CDR1 is SNHLY and CDR2 is FYNNEI. This CDR3 spans 14 amino acids. With 4 bases removed from V and 0 bases from J, the gap between germline ends came to 10 bases. The protocol was immunoSEQ multiplex PCR, while the TCRdb copy is restricted to in-frame clones and leaves out a portion. The top ten hold roughly 5.4% of the sample, which has tens of thousands of clones, about three fifths seen once. The rearrangement uses TRBV2 and TRBJ2-7, with no clear D. Sequenced: lung tumor tissue. The sequence was collected from a human donor with non-small cell lung cancer. The CDR3 reads CASSGQLNSYEQYF. In DNA, the CDR3 is TGTGCCAGCAGTGGGCAACTCAACTCCTACGAGCAGTACTTC.